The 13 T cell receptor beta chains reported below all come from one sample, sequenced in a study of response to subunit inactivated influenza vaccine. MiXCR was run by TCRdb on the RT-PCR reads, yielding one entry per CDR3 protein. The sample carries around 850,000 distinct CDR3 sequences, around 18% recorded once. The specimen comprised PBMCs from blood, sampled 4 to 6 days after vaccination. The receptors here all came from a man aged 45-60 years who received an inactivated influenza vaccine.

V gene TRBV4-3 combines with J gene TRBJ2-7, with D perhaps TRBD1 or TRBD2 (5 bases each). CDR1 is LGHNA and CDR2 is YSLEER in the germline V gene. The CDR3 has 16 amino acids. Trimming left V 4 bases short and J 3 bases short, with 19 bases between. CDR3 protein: CASSRGWIGELYEQYF. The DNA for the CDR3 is TGCGCCAGCAGCCGGGGGTGGATCGGGGAACTCTACGAGCAGTACTTC.

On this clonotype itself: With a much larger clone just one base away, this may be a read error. The CDR3 DNA reads as TGTGCCAGCAGGATGATCAATTCACCCCTCTACTTT. This sequence encodes CASRMINSPLYF. The chain links TRBV6-5 to TRBJ1-6, with no clear D. This CDR3 spans 12 amino acids. Looked up from germline, CDR1 is MNHEY and CDR2 is SVGAGI.

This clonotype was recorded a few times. The CDR3 loop reads CASSLARLDYNSPLHF. CDR3 in DNA: TGTGCCAGCAGCTTGGCCAGGCTGGACTATAATTCACCCCTCCACTTT. This chain links TRBV5-5 with TRBJ1-6; D ambiguous. Trimming removed 0 bases at V and 3 bases at J, with 10 bases between. This CDR3 contains 16 residues. Germline V gene lookup returns CDR1 SGHKS and CDR2 YYEKEE (reference sequence). The complete variable domain, with remaining parts taken from reference TRBV5-5 and TRBJ1-6, reads DAGVTQSPTHLIKTRGQQVTLRCSPISGHKSVSWYQQVLGQGPQFIFQYYEKEERGRGNFPDRFSARQFPNYSSELNVNALLLGDSALYLCASSLARLDYNSPLHFGNGTRLTVT.

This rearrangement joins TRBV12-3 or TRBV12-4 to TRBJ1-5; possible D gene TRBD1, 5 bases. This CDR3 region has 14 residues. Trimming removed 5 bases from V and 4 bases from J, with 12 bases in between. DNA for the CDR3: TGTGCCAGCAGTGGTGGTCAGGGAAATCAGCCCCAGCATTTT. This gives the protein CASSGGQGNQPQHF.

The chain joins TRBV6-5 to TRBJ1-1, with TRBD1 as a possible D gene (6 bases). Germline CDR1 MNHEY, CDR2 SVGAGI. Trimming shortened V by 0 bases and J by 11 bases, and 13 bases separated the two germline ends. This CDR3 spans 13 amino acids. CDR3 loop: CASSYSEPRGAFF. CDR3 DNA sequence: TGTGCCAGCAGTTACTCAGAACCTAGGGGGGCTTTCTTT.

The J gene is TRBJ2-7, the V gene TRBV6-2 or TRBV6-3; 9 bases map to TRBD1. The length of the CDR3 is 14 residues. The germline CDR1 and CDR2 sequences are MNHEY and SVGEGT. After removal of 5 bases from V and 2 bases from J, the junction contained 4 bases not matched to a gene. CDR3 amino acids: CASSDGTGPYEQYF. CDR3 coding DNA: TGTGCCAGCAGTGACGGGACAGGGCCCTACGAGCAGTACTTC.

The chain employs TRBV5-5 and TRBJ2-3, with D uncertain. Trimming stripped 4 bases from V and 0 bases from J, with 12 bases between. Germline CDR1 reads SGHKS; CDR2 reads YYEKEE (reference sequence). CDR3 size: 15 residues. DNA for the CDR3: TGTGCCAGCAGCCCTTCCGTGGCTAGCACAGATACGCAGTATTTT. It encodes CASSPSVASTDTQYF.

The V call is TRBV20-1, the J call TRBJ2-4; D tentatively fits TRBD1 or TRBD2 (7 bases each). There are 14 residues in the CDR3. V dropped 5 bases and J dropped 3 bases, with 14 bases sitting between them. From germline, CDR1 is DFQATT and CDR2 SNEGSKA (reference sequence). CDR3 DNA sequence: TGCAGTGCTTACAGGGGAGGGGGCAAAAACATTCAGTACTTC. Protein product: CSAYRGGGKNIQYF.

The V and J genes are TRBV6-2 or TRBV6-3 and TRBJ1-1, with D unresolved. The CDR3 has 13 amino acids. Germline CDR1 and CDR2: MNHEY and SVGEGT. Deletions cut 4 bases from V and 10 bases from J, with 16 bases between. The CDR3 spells CASSSTGSRVAFF. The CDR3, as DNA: TGTGCCAGCAGTTCGACGGGGTCAAGGGTAGCTTTCTTT.

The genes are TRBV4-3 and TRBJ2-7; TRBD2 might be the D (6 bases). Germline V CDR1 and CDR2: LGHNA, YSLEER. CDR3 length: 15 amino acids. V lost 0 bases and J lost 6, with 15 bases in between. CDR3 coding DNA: TGCGCCAGCAGCCAAGATTTTCGCCAGGGAGGCGAGCAGTACTTC. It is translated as CASSQDFRQGGEQYF.

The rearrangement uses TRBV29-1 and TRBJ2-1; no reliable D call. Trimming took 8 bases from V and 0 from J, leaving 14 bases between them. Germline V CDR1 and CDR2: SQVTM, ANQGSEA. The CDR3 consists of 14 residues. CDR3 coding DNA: TGCAGCCTTACCCCGATATACTCCTACAATGAGCAGTTCTTC. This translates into CSLTPIYSYNEQFF.

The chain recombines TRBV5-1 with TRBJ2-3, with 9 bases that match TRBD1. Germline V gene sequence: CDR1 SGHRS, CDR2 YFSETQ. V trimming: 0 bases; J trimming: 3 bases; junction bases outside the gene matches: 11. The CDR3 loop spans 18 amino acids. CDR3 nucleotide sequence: TGCGCCAGCAGCTTGGAACGCTTAGGGACAGGGTTTACAGATACGCAGTATTTT. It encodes CASSLERLGTGFTDTQYF.

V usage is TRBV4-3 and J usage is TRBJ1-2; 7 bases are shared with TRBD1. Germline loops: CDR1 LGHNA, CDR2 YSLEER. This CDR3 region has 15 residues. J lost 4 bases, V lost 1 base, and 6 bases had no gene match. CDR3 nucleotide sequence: TGCGCCAGCAGCCAAGGGGGAAAGGGGGCCTATGGCTACACCTTC. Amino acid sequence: CASSQGGKGAYGYTF.